This TCR beta chain was recovered during a study of T cell responses to AZD1222 COVID-19 vaccine. About the study: Second doses were pooled across both intervals (about 4 or about 12 weeks). Overall study results and limits: Researchers took repertoire samples only after the peak T cell response had come. Regions left unmutated in variants are reportedly the target of nearly half of spike-specific TCRs.

The method was immunoSEQ multiplex PCR; TCRdb's version includes in-frame clones alone and lacks a portion of them. The sample comprises about 97,000 clones, roughly 80% of which are singletons, and over 15% rests with the top ten. With respect to this clone: Antigen specificity is unknown.

Germline values: CDR1 KGHDR, CDR2 SFDVKD. Trimming pared 3 bases from V and 0 bases from J, leaving 10 bases between. The CDR3 extends over 15 amino acids. Sequenced material: peripheral blood, taken on day 0 of AZD1222 vaccination. This TCR derives from an adult in good health. The chain has TRBV24-1 and TRBJ1-2, with TRBD1 as a possible D gene (6 bases). CDR3 loop: CATSDRGTANYGYTF. The CDR3 DNA is TGTGCCACCAGTGATAGGGGGACGGCTAACTATGGCTACACCTTC.